The entry below describes one T cell receptor (beta chain). Its target is unknown. Primers: 60 Vbeta forward and 13 Jbeta reverse. Using immunoSEQ multiplex PCR, the repertoire was profiled, and TCRdb retains in-frame clones only, with some absent. The table shows about 140,000 clones, with more than 75% occurring only once. This record comes from a study of cytomegalovirus exposure and HLA in healthy donors. The overall study: Assignment to the Caucasian-associated ancestry cluster applied to approximately 79% of the approximately 360 genotyped donors. Study results and limitations: TCR beta chain V- and J-gene trimming was linked, in a later analysis, to a missense variant in DCLRE1C.

Germline-derived CDR1 and CDR2 are MNHEY and SVGAGI. The V gene lost 4 bases and the J gene lost 3 bases, with 9 bases spanning the gap. This CDR3 spans 13 amino acids. Sample: PBMCs. This sequence was found in a female donor in good health and CMV-seronegative. The V call is TRBV6-5, the J call TRBJ2-5; possibly TRBD2 for D (6 bases). The CDR3: CASSFGGKETQYF. The CDR3 nucleotides are TGTGCCAGCAGTTTTGGGGGGAAAGAGACCCAGTACTTC.